This T cell receptor (beta chain) was found in a study of T cells in Graves' hyperthyroidism and ophthalmopathy. Study-wide points: Stable hyperthyroidism was separated from ophthalmopathy by a model based on 13 V-J features.

The CDR3 extends over 13 amino acids. The V gene lost 0 bases and the J gene lost 5 bases, with 8 bases spanning the gap. The V gene's germline CDR1 is SGDLS and CDR2 YYNGEE. This clonotype was seen a few times. The antigen remains undetermined. RNA transcripts provided the source from which TCR beta CDR3 regions were amplified. HTBI primers were the set used in a first-round RT-PCR of the TCR CDR3. TCRdb redid the calling of the multiplex PCR reads with MiXCR, one entry per CDR3 protein. The top ten clones hold around a third of a sample with approximately 600,000 distinct CDR3 sequences, less than 25% of them seen once.

This chain uses TRBV9 with TRBJ1-1; D is unresolved. The material sequenced was blood. The TCR originated in a man aged 30 to 45 with Graves' ophthalmopathy. Here the CDR3 reads CASSVDLETEAFF. The CDR3 DNA follows: TGTGCCAGCAGCGTAGATTTGGAGACTGAAGCTTTCTTT. Supplemented by reference TRBV9 and TRBJ1-1, the full variable domain reads DSGVTQTPKHLITATGQRVTLRCSPRSGDLSVYWYQQSLDQGLQFLIQYYNGEERAKGNILERFSAQQFPDLHSELNLSSLELGDSALYFCASSVDLETEAFFGQGTRLTVV.